These 27 T cell receptor beta chains share one sample of origin, sequenced in a study of shared clonotypes between healthy human individuals. Data came from immunoSEQ multiplex PCR; TCRdb stores just in-frame clones and leaves some out. The sample records about 530,000 clones, roughly 95% being singletons. Material for sequencing was naive CD4+ T cells sorted from blood. As to subset: CD45RA+ positively selected. The receptors shown here come from a woman between 25 and 40 years old in good health.

The rearrangement links TRBV7-8 to TRBJ2-1; D gene unclear. Germline V gene data show CDR1 as SGHVS and CDR2 as FQNEAQ. V was trimmed by 4 bases and J by 4 bases, leaving 5 bases between them. The CDR3 covers 12 residues. CDR3 nucleotide sequence: TGTGCCAGCAGCTCAGGTTACAATGAGCAGTTCTTC. Its protein is CASSSGYNEQFF.

V is TRBV6-1 and J is TRBJ2-7; 14 bases map to TRBD2. Germline V gene lookup returns CDR1 MNHNS and CDR2 SASEGT. V trimming: 2 bases; J trimming: 3 bases; junction bases outside the gene matches: 3. The CDR3 runs to 16 residues. The CDR3 loop reads CASSESTSGRGYEQYF. The DNA of the CDR3 is TGTGCCAGCAGTGAATCGACTAGCGGGAGGGGCTACGAGCAGTACTTC.

The rearrangement uses TRBV28 and TRBJ2-7; a weak D match, TRBD2 (5 bases). The V and J ends lost 5 bases and 2 bases respectively, with 16 bases between them. Germline loops: CDR1 MDHEN, CDR2 SYDVKM. The CDR3 length is 15 residues. CDR3 bases: TGTGCCAGCAGTCCCGCTTCCTCCGGGACCTACGAGCAGTACTTC. This gives the protein CASSPASSGTYEQYF.

V and J are TRBV15 and TRBJ2-1; 9 bases fit TRBD2. V dropped 3 bases and J dropped 3; count of bases not matched to a gene: 3. The germline CDR1 and CDR2 sequences are LNHNV and YYDKDF (reference sequence). The CDR3 consists of 15 residues. The CDR3, as DNA: TGTGCCACCAGCAGCGCTAGCGGGAACTACAATGAGCAGTTCTTC. This codes for CATSSASGNYNEQFF.

The chain carries TRBV29-1 and TRBJ2-7; no clear D gene. Germline-derived CDR1 and CDR2 are SQVTM and ANQGSEA. V lost 4 bases and J 1 base, leaving 8 bases between the germline ends. The CDR3 loop spans 12 amino acids. The CDR3 DNA sequence: TGCAGCGTTGGGCCGGGTTCCTACGAGCAGTACTTC. Translation gives CSVGPGSYEQYF.

The chain joins TRBV28 to TRBJ1-2, with TRBD1 as a possible D gene (5 bases). CDR1 and CDR2 from the germline V gene are MDHEN and SYDVKM. V gave up 7 bases and J gave up 7 bases, with 19 bases separating them. CDR3 size: 14 residues. The CDR3 region has the DNA TGTGCCAGCACCAATGGACCCGCCCAGGGTGGCTACACCTTC. Its protein product is CASTNGPAQGGYTF.

The chain couples TRBV28 to TRBJ2-7; TRBD1 is a possible D gene (7 bases). V was trimmed by 4 bases and J by 3 bases, leaving 16 bases between them. Germline V CDR1 and CDR2: MDHEN, SYDVKM. The CDR3 consists of 15 residues. The CDR3 loop reads CASSSGGTALYEQYF. As DNA, the CDR3 is TGTGCCAGCAGTTCCGGAGGGACAGCCCTCTACGAGCAGTACTTC.

The rearrangement links TRBV4-2 to TRBJ2-7, with 8 bases matching TRBD2. J gave up 1 base and V 2 bases, and 7 bases lay outside the gene matches. This CDR3 is 16 amino acids long. Per germline, CDR1 LGHNA and CDR2 YNFKEQ. Written as DNA, the CDR3 is TGTGCCAGCAGCCAACAATCCGGGACTAGTTCCTACGAGCAGTACTTC. This encodes CASSQQSGTSSYEQYF.

This clone was recorded only once. The J gene is TRBJ1-6, the V gene TRBV7-2, with 10 bases lining up with TRBD1. The CDR3 is made up of 15 amino acids. CDR1 is SGHTA, CDR2 FQGNSA, per germline. With 3 bases clipped from V and 7 bases from J, the junction kept 3 bases outside the gene matches. Written as DNA, the CDR3 is TGTGCCAGCAGCTTCCGGGACAGGGGAAATTCACCCCTCCACTTT. This translates into CASSFRDRGNSPLHF. The full variable domain, rest sourced from reference TRBV7-2 and TRBJ1-6, is GAGVSQSPSNKVTEKGKDVELRCDPISGHTALYWYRQSLGQGLEFLIYFQGNSAPDKSGLPSDRFSAERTGGSVSTLTIQRTQQEDSAVYLCASSFRDRGNSPLHFGNGTRLTVT.

This rearrangement joins TRBV6-1 to TRBJ2-5, with 8 nucleotides matching TRBD1. Germline-derived CDR1 and CDR2 are MNHNS and SASEGT. With V trimmed by 6 bases and J by 5 bases, 11 bases remained unmatched. CDR3 length equals 15 residues. CDR3 residues: CASSISGGDLETQYF. CDR3 nucleotide sequence: TGTGCCAGCAGCATCTCAGGGGGCGATCTGGAGACCCAGTACTTC.

The chain is built from TRBV5-1 and TRBJ2-1, with a weak D call TRBD2 (6 bases). V lost 5 bases to trimming and J lost 5 bases, with 14 bases between them. The CDR3 is 14 residues long. Germline V gene sequence: CDR1 SGHRS, CDR2 YFSETQ. The CDR3 DNA reads TGCGCCAGCAGGGAGGGGAGCTTCCACAATGAGCAGTTCTTC. Translated, it gives CASREGSFHNEQFF.

V and J are TRBV5-3 and TRBJ1-1; D uncertain. TRBV5-3 is designated an ORF whose function remains uncertain. Between the trimmed V and J ends, which lost 0 bases and 9 bases, there was a span of 9 bases. The CDR3 is 12 amino acids. The CDR3 reads CARSLALHQAFF. The CDR3 region has the DNA TGTGCCAGAAGCTTGGCTCTCCATCAAGCTTTCTTT.

Written as DNA, the CDR3 is TGTGCCAGCAGCAAATACTACGAGCAGTACTTC. Translated: CASSKYYEQYF. The chain combines TRBV11-2 with TRBJ2-7; D is uncertain. Trimming shortened V by 5 bases and J by 3 bases, and 5 bases separated the two germline ends. The CDR3 consists of 11 residues. CDR1 is SGHAT, CDR2 FQNNGV, per germline.

The V call is TRBV27, the J call TRBJ2-7, with D perhaps matching TRBD1 (6 bases). V lost 6 bases and J 8 bases, leaving 20 bases between the germline ends. CDR3 length: 14 amino acids. Germline CDR1 reads MNHEY; CDR2 reads SMNVEV (reference sequence). The CDR3 bases are TGTGCCAGCAGGCCCCAGGGGTCACTGGGGAAGCAGTACTTC. Translation gives CASRPQGSLGKQYF.

The chain employs TRBV5-1 and TRBJ2-1, with TRBD2 matching 10 bases. The junction had 13 bases not matched to a gene; V was cut back by 6 bases and J by 10 bases. The CDR3 consists of 15 residues. Per germline, CDR1 SGHRS and CDR2 YFSETQ. CDR3 nucleotide sequence: TGCGCCAGCACCCCGGAACTAGCGGGAAATTACGAGCAGTTCTTC. Translated: CASTPELAGNYEQFF. Full variable domain (missing parts from reference TRBV5-1 and TRBJ2-1): KAGVTQTPRYLIKTRGQQVTLSCSPISGHRSVSWYQQTPGQGLQFLFEYFSETQRNKGNFPGRFSGRQFSNSRSEMNVSTLELGDSALYLCASTPELAGNYEQFFGPGTRLTVL.

V and J are TRBV6-5 and TRBJ2-3; 9 nucleotides match TRBD2. J was trimmed by 2 bases and V by 4 bases; bases with no gene match: 4. Germline V lookup: CDR1 MNHEY, CDR2 SVGAGI. The CDR3 runs 15 residues. The CDR3 loop reads CASSLAGEVTDTQYF. The CDR3 DNA sequence: TGTGCCAGCAGTTTAGCGGGAGAGGTCACAGATACGCAGTATTTT.

The chain recombines TRBV28 with TRBJ1-2; 9 bases fit TRBD1. The junction had 6 bases not matched to a gene; V was cut back by 7 bases and J by 0 bases. The germline gives CDR1 MDHEN, CDR2 SYDVKM. This CDR3 spans 15 amino acids. The CDR3 loop reads CASTLQGAPNYGYTF. The CDR3 DNA sequence: TGTGCCAGCACCCTACAGGGGGCCCCTAACTATGGCTACACCTTC.

V usage is TRBV29-1 and J usage is TRBJ1-1, with 10 positions matching TRBD1. The CDR3 covers 13 residues. Looked up from germline, CDR1 is SQVTM and CDR2 is ANQGSEA. With 6 bases clipped from V and 5 bases from J, the junction kept 6 bases outside the gene matches. CDR3 DNA: TGCAGCGTGACCGGGACAGGGGTAACTGAAGCTTTCTTT. This encodes CSVTGTGVTEAFF.

The chain links TRBV19 to TRBJ2-1; 8 nucleotides match TRBD2. J lost 5 bases, V lost 3 bases, and 12 bases had no gene match. Germline V lookup: CDR1 LNHDA, CDR2 SQIVND (reference sequence). CDR3 size: 17 residues. The CDR3 region has the DNA TGTGCCAGTAGTATCAGCCCAGCGGGAGAGGTTAACAATGAGCAGTTCTTC. The encoded protein is CASSISPAGEVNNEQFF.

V gene TRBV7-8 combines with J gene TRBJ2-3, with D possibly matching TRBD1 (5 bases). This CDR3 is built from 13 residues. Trimming took 5 bases from V and 2 from J, leaving 8 bases between them. CDR1 is SGHVS, CDR2 FQNEAQ, per germline. The chain's CDR3 is CASSRGATDTQYF. The CDR3 nucleotides are TGTGCCAGCAGCCGTGGGGCCACAGATACGCAGTATTTT.

This rearrangement joins TRBV15 to TRBJ1-1; no firm D call. Germline CDR1 is LNHNV and CDR2 is YYDKDF (reference sequence). The CDR3 contains 13 residues. V lost 0 bases and J 3 bases, leaving 5 bases between the germline ends. The CDR3 loop is CATSREGYTEAFF. In nucleotides, the CDR3 is TGTGCCACCAGCAGAGAGGGGTACACTGAAGCTTTCTTT.

The chain links TRBV6-5 to TRBJ2-7; D not resolved. The germline gives CDR1 MNHEY, CDR2 SVGAGI. The CDR3 extends over 11 amino acids. V lost 5 bases, J lost 3 bases, and 5 bases lay in between. The CDR3 DNA follows: TGTGCCAGCAGTGCGGACTACGAGCAGTACTTC. This codes for CASSADYEQYF.

The gene calls are TRBV19 and TRBJ2-2; D not certain. CDR3 length equals 14 residues. The V and J ends lost 6 bases and 2 bases respectively, with 10 bases between them. CDR1 and CDR2 from the germline V gene are LNHDA and SQIVND (reference sequence). The CDR3 sequence: CASSQYANTGELFF. In nucleotides, the CDR3 is TGTGCCAGTAGCCAGTACGCAAACACCGGGGAGCTGTTTTTT.

The rearrangement links TRBV4-2 to TRBJ2-1, with 8 bases lining up with TRBD1. Germline loops: CDR1 LGHNA, CDR2 YNFKEQ. CDR3 size: 13 residues. V dropped 3 bases and J dropped 10; count of bases not matched to a gene: 5. CDR3 coding DNA: TGTGCCAGCAGCCAGGGTAGGGACAGGGAGCAGTTCTTC. Protein: CASSQGRDREQFF.

The chain has TRBV5-5 and TRBJ2-7; the D is unclear. V dropped 4 bases and J dropped 0 bases, with 5 bases sitting between them. The CDR3 has 12 amino acids. The V gene's germline CDR1 is SGHKS and CDR2 YYEKEE (reference sequence). The DNA of the CDR3 is TGTGCCAGCAGCAGTAGCTCCTACGAGCAGTACTTC. Protein product: CASSSSSYEQYF. The variable domain in full, with the rest retrieved from reference TRBV5-5 and TRBJ2-7, is DAGVTQSPTHLIKTRGQQVTLRCSPISGHKSVSWYQQVLGQGPQFIFQYYEKEERGRGNFPDRFSARQFPNYSSELNVNALLLGDSALYLCASSSSSYEQYFGPGTRLTVT.

V usage is TRBV6-1 and J usage is TRBJ1-1, with 8 bases matching TRBD1. CDR3 length: 13 amino acids. Germline V gene sequence: CDR1 MNHNS, CDR2 SASEGT. V shed 6 bases and J 2 bases; nucleotides not matched to a gene: 2. CDR3 region: CASRQGANTEAFF. CDR3 sequence (DNA): TGTGCCAGCAGGCAGGGGGCAAACACTGAAGCTTTCTTT.

The J gene is TRBJ2-5, the V gene TRBV27; the match to TRBD2 covers 13 bases. Matching the DNA end better, TRBJ2-7 makes the J call doubtful. This CDR3 is 16 amino acids long. Germline assignment: CDR1 MNHEY and CDR2 SMNVEV (reference sequence). The CDR3 region is CASSRTSGSLQREQYF. The CDR3 DNA follows: TGTGCCAGCAGTAGGACTAGCGGGAGTTTACAGCGCGAGCAGTACTTC.